Here is one T cell receptor beta chain with its context. This specimen comes from a study of blood T cell repertoires in COVID-19. Background on the study: PBMCs, B-cell-depleted T cells, or T cells were the source of the cDNA or gDNA that made up the material.

Measured with immunoSEQ multiplex PCR; TCRdb has only the in-frame clones, and not every one. Of about 200,000 clones listed, roughly nine tenths are singletons. In germline, CDR1 is ENHRY, CDR2 SYGVKD. V lost 8 bases and J lost 7; bases outside the gene matches: 12. CDR3 size: 14 residues. The V and J genes are TRBV10-3 and TRBJ2-7, with 9 nucleotides matching TRBD1. The source of this sequence is a woman in her sixties or seventies with acute or convalescent COVID-19. What was sequenced was peripheral blood. CDR3 sequence: CAIGGGSGTGEQYF. CDR3 DNA: TGTGCCATCGGGGGAGGAAGCGGGACAGGGGAGCAGTACTTC.